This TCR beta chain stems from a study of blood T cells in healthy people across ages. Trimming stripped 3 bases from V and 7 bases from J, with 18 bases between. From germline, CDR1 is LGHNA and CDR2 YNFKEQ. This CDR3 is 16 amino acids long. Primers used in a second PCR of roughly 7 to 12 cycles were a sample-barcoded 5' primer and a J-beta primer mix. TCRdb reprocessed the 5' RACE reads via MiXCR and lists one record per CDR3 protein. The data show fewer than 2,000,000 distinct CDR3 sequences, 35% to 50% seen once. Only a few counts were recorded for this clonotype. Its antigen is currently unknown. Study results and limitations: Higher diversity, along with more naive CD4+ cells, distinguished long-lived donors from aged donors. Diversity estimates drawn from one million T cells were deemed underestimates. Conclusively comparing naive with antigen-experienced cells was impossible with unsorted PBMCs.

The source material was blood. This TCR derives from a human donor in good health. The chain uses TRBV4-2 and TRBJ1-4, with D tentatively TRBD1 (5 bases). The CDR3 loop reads CASSHPNGAGGEKLFF. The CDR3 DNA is TGTGCCAGCAGCCACCCCAATGGGGCCGGGGGTGAAAAACTGTTTTTT.